What follows are 23 T cell receptor beta chains derived from one specimen sequenced in a study of shared clonotypes between healthy human individuals. Method: immunoSEQ multiplex PCR; TCRdb's copy keeps in-frame clones and lacks some. The repertoire holds some 2.1 million clones, with roughly 94% as singletons. The sequenced sample consisted of naive CD4+ T cells sorted from blood. The subset is: CD45RA+ positively selected. These receptors came from a man between 18 and 35 years old in good health.

The chain couples TRBV2 to TRBJ2-4; 7 bases are a match to TRBD2. V lost 8 bases and J lost 8; bases outside the gene matches: 9. The length of the CDR3 is 13 residues. From germline, CDR1 is SNHLY and CDR2 FYNNEI. The CDR3 nucleotides are TGTGCCAGCGAACGGGAGGTGAAGGACATTCAGTACTTC. Its protein product is CASEREVKDIQYF.

Concerning this clone itself: An end of the junction does not agree with germline; a read error may underlie this. As DNA, the CDR3 is TGTGCCAGCAGCTACTACAGCTCCTACGAGCAGTACTTC. Translating gives CASSYYSSYEQYF. The rearrangement links TRBV6-5 to TRBJ2-7; unclear D gene. Germline CDR1 and CDR2: MNHEY and SVGAGI. The CDR3 has 13 amino acids.

A remark on this clone: At the DNA level, this CDR3 is encoded by other sequences in the same sample as well. The V and J genes are TRBV19 and TRBJ1-1, with 12 bases matching TRBD1. CDR3 size: 14 residues. The V and J ends lost 9 bases and 0 bases, in that order; junction bases with no gene match: 2. CDR1 is LNHDA, CDR2 SQIVND, per germline (reference sequence). For the CDR3, the DNA is TGTGCCAGCCGGGACAGGGGGCTGAACACTGAAGCTTTCTTT. Protein product: CASRDRGLNTEAFF.

The chain recombines TRBV28 with TRBJ2-7; no firm D call. CDR3 length: 12 residues. V was cut by 6 bases and J by 9 bases, with 15 bases left in between. Germline-derived CDR1 and CDR2 are MDHEN and SYDVKM. CDR3 in DNA: TGTGCCAGCAGCCCTGCTTCAGTCCTGCAGTACTTC. This translates into CASSPASVLQYF.

This sequence joins TRBV10-3 and TRBJ2-7, with D hard to call. CDR3 length: 14 residues. The germline gives CDR1 ENHRY, CDR2 SYGVKD. Trimming took off 7 bases at V and 0 bases at J, with 13 bases between the two ends. CDR3 sequence: CAINARSSSYEQYF. The CDR3 region has the DNA TGTGCCATCAACGCCAGGTCAAGCTCCTACGAGCAGTACTTC.

This chain joins TRBV5-1 and TRBJ2-1; TRBD2 is a possible D gene (6 bases). The CDR3 loop spans 14 amino acids. The V end was cut by 1 base, the J end by 4 bases, with 9 bases between. Looked up from germline, CDR1 is SGHRS and CDR2 is YFSETQ. CDR3 nucleotides: TGCGCCAGCAGCTTGTGGGACTTTTACAATGAGCAGTTCTTC. This sequence encodes CASSLWDFYNEQFF. Filled out from reference TRBV5-1 and TRBJ2-1, the complete variable domain reads KAGVTQTPRYLIKTRGQQVTLSCSPISGHRSVSWYQQTPGQGLQFLFEYFSETQRNKGNFPGRFSGRQFSNSRSEMNVSTLELGDSALYLCASSLWDFYNEQFFGPGTRLTVL.

The rearrangement uses TRBV30 and TRBJ1-6; 7 bases align to TRBD1. From germline, CDR1 is GTSNPN and CDR2 SVGIG (reference sequence). The CDR3 is made up of 14 amino acids. V dropped 3 bases and J dropped 6; count of bases not matched to a gene: 5. Here the CDR3 DNA reads TGTGCCTGGAGAAGAGGGACAGCTAATTCACCCCTCCACTTT. Encoded protein: CAWRRGTANSPLHF.

This chain joins TRBV6-5 and TRBJ2-5; 11 bases are a match to TRBD2. V shed 10 bases and J 0 bases; nucleotides not matched to a gene: 7. CDR1 and CDR2 (germline): MNHEY, SVGAGI. There are 15 residues in the CDR3. CDR3 sequence: CATARTSGYQETQYF. DNA of the CDR3: TGTGCCACCGCGAGGACTAGCGGGTACCAAGAGACCCAGTACTTC.

The rearrangement links TRBV30 to TRBJ1-1; TRBD1 aligns across 7 bases. V shed 8 bases and J 1 base; nucleotides not matched to a gene: 4. The V gene's germline CDR1 is GTSNPN and CDR2 SVGIG (reference sequence). This CDR3 contains 12 residues. The CDR3 nucleotides are TGTGCCCAGGGACAGACGAACACTGAAGCTTTCTTT. Translating gives CAQGQTNTEAFF.

V usage is TRBV5-1 and J usage is TRBJ1-5; D not resolved. Per germline, CDR1 SGHRS and CDR2 YFSETQ. V shed 0 bases and J shed 0 bases, with 7 bases lying between them. The CDR3 consists of 15 residues. In DNA, the CDR3 is TGCGCCAGCAGCTTGGGGTCAGCTAGCAATCAGCCCCAGCATTTT. Translated: CASSLGSASNQPQHF.

This sequence joins TRBV5-1 and TRBJ1-2; 11 nucleotides agree with TRBD1. Germline V gives CDR1 SGHRS, CDR2 YFSETQ. Trimming removed 0 bases from V and 7 bases from J; junction bases left unmatched: 5. The CDR3 covers 15 residues. The CDR3, as DNA: TGCGCCAGCAGCTTGGCTGGACAGGGGGCCACTGGCTACACCTTC. The encoded protein is CASSLAGQGATGYTF.

The chain couples TRBV6-6 to TRBJ1-6; possible D gene TRBD1, 6 bases. Germline CDR1 is MNHNY and CDR2 is SVGAGI (reference sequence). Trimming pared 1 base from V and 10 bases from J, leaving 11 bases between. The length of the CDR3 is 14 residues. In DNA, the CDR3 is TGTGCCAGCAGTTACTTGGGGGCAGGCTCACCCCTCCACTTT. This codes for CASSYLGAGSPLHF.

This rearrangement joins TRBV30 to TRBJ1-2, with unresolved D. Germline assignment: CDR1 GTSNPN and CDR2 SVGIG (reference sequence). V lost 3 bases to trimming and J lost 7 bases, with 15 bases between them. This CDR3 region has 13 residues. CDR3 DNA sequence: TGTGCCTGGAGGGTACTCGTTTTTGGTGGCTACACCTTC. It translates to CAWRVLVFGGYTF.

V is TRBV4-1 and J is TRBJ2-7; 8 bases align to TRBD1. J lost 0 bases, V lost 0 bases, and 7 bases had no gene match. Germline-derived CDR1 and CDR2 are MGHRA and YSYEKL. CDR3 length equals 17 residues. DNA of the CDR3: TGCGCCAGCAGCCAAGAAATCCCCGGACAGGGCTCCTACGAGCAGTACTTC. Translating it yields CASSQEIPGQGSYEQYF.

This chain connects TRBV4-3 to TRBJ2-2; D remains ambiguous. CDR3 length: 17 amino acids. CDR1 is LGHNA and CDR2 is YSLEER in the germline V gene. Deletions cut 1 base from V and 0 bases from J, with 12 bases between. The CDR3 sequence: CASSQGAGPANTGELFF. Here the CDR3 DNA reads TGCGCCAGCAGCCAAGGGGCTGGCCCCGCGAACACCGGGGAGCTGTTTTTT.

The chain is built from TRBV10-3 and TRBJ1-4; 7 nucleotides match TRBD1. The germline CDR1 and CDR2 sequences are ENHRY and SYGVKD. The CDR3 consists of 13 residues. J was trimmed by 6 bases and V by 11 bases; bases with no gene match: 9. The DNA of the CDR3 is TGTGCCTCCCGGAGGGGGCAGGATGAAAAACTGTTTTTT. It specifies CASRRGQDEKLFF.

This rearrangement joins TRBV2 to TRBJ1-1; D is unresolved. The CDR3 consists of 13 residues. Germline V gene lookup returns CDR1 SNHLY and CDR2 FYNNEI. Deletions cut 4 bases from V and 1 base from J, with 7 bases between. The CDR3 DNA sequence: TGTGCCAGCAGTGTCTACCAGAACACTGAAGCTTTCTTT. Translating gives CASSVYQNTEAFF.

This clone was observed a few times. This sequence joins TRBV6-1 and TRBJ2-7, with unresolved D. Trimming shortened V by 8 bases and J by 0 bases, and 14 bases separated the two germline ends. The germline V gene has CDR1 MNHNS and CDR2 SASEGT. CDR3 length: 14 residues. This CDR3 is CASFSGSASYEQYF. CDR3 coding DNA: TGTGCCAGCTTTTCCGGCAGCGCCTCCTACGAGCAGTACTTC.

The chain links TRBV7-2 to TRBJ2-7; D is possibly TRBD2 (6 bases). CDR3 size: 15 residues. Trimming took off 6 bases at V and 6 bases at J, with 21 bases between the two ends. Germline assignment: CDR1 SGHTA and CDR2 FQGNSA. CDR3 nucleotides: TGTGCCAGCAGGCCTGGCGGGAAACCTTTCTCCGAGCAGTACTTC. This translates into CASRPGGKPFSEQYF.

V usage is TRBV19 and J usage is TRBJ2-2, with D unresolved. With 4 bases removed from V and 6 bases from J, the gap between germline ends came to 6 bases. Germline-derived CDR1 and CDR2 are LNHDA and SQIVND (reference sequence). CDR3 size: 12 residues. CDR3: CASSTPPGELFF. The CDR3 DNA is TGTGCCAGTAGTACTCCTCCCGGGGAGCTGTTTTTT.

Comment on this clone: One end of the junction varies from germline; a read error may be responsible. This chain joins TRBV7-7 and TRBJ2-1, with D uncertain. Germline CDR1 reads SSHAT; CDR2 reads FNYEAQ (reference sequence). CDR3 length: 13 amino acids. The CDR3 reads CASSFSPVHEQFF. The CDR3, as DNA: TGTGCTAGCAGCTTTTCACCAGTCCATGAGCAGTTCTTC.

With regard to this clone: Other DNA sequences from this sample encode an identical CDR3 as well. V and J are TRBV10-3 and TRBJ2-2; TRBD1 matches at 9 bases. The germline gives CDR1 ENHRY, CDR2 SYGVKD. V was clipped by 0 bases and J by 8 bases; unmatched bases: 4. This CDR3 comprises 15 residues. Here the CDR3 reads CAISESDRGTGELFF. CDR3 bases: TGTGCCATCAGTGAGTCCGACAGGGGGACTGGGGAGCTGTTTTTT.

The chain uses TRBV9 and TRBJ2-3, with TRBD1 as a possible D gene (6 bases). V lost 3 bases and J 2 bases, leaving 13 bases between the germline ends. There are 15 residues in the CDR3. CDR1 is SGDLS and CDR2 is YYNGEE in the germline V gene. The CDR3 DNA is TGTGCCAGCAGCGGGCAGGGGCGAAACACAGATACGCAGTATTTT. Its translation is CASSGQGRNTDTQYF.